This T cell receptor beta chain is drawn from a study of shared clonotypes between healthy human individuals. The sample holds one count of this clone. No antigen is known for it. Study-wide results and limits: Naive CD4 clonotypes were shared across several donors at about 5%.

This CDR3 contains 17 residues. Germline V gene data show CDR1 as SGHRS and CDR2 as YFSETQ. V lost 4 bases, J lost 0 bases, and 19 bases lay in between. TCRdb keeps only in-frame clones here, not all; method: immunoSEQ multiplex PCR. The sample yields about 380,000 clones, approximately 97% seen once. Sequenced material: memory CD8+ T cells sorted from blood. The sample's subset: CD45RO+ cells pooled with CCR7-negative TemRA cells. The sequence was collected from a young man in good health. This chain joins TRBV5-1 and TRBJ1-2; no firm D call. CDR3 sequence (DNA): TGCGCCAGCAGCCGCAACCCCATAGAAAACACTAACTATGGCTACACCTTC. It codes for CASSRNPIENTNYGYTF.